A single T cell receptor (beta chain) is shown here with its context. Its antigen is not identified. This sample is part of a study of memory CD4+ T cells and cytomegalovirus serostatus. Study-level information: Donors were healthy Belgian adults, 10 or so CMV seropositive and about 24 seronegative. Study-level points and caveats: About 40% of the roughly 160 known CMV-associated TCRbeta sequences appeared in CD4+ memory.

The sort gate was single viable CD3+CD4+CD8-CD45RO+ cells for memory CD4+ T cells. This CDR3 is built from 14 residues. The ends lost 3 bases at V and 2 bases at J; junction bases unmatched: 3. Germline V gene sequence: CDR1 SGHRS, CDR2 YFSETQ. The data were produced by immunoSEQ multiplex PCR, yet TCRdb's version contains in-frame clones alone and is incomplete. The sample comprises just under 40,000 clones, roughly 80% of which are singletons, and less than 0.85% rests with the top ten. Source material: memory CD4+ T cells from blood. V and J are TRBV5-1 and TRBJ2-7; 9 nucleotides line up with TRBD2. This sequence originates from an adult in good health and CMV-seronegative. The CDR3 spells CASSSGTSPYEQYF. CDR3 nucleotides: TGCGCCAGCAGCTCCGGGACTAGCCCCTACGAGCAGTACTTC.